This TCR beta chain was captured by sequencing in a study of metastatic and nonmetastatic thyroid tumors. Findings and caveats of the study: It was reportedly found that TCR beta diversity was significantly higher in malignant thyroid tumors than in benign nodules, a difference seen in both blood and tumor samples.

None of the patients had undergone any treatment ahead of thyroid surgery. CDR3 length equals 15 residues. Trimming cost V 5 bases and J 4 bases, with 17 bases left between them. The germline CDR1 and CDR2 sequences are SEHNR and FQNEAQ (reference sequence). To note about this clone: Its cognate antigen is unknown. A much bigger clone sits one base away, suggesting this may be a read error.

Study processing details: Construction of a distant-metastasis classifier for papillary thyroid cancer relied on CDR3 differences across clinicopathological groups. TCRdb re-processed the PCR reads through MiXCR. None of the V and J calls come from the authors' own analysis; TCRdb made them. The data show 20,000 to 30,000 clones, about 20% seen once. This receptor was identified in a female donor with papillary thyroid cancer or a benign thyroid nodule (not recorded which). Some clones in this sample may be carry-over from other donors' samples. V usage is TRBV7-9 and J usage is TRBJ2-5, with D maybe TRBD2 (6 bases). The sample comprised blood. Written as DNA, the CDR3 is TGTGCCAGCAGCCCCCCGGGAGCGGGCCGAGAGACCCAGTACTTC. Its protein product is CASSPPGAGRETQYF. Drawing the rest from reference TRBV7-9 and TRBJ2-5, the complete variable domain is DTGVSQNPRHKITKRGQNVTFRCDPISEHNRLYWYRQTLGQGPEFLTYFQNEAQLEKSRLLSDRFSAERPKGSFSTLEIQRTEQGDSAMYLCASSPPGAGRETQYFGPGTRLLVL.